A selection of T cell receptor beta chains follows, all from one sample in a study of OX40 agonist ivuxolimab in advanced cancers. Here immunoSEQ multiplex PCR was the method, and the copy in TCRdb shows in-frame clones only, minus some. The sample contains about 86,000 clones, 75% to 95% of which appear only once. Sample: CD4+ or CD8+ T cells sorted from blood, taken in a trial of the OX40 agonist ivuxolimab. The receptors originated from an adult with an advanced solid tumor such as melanoma, head and neck, liver or kidney cancer. CDR3s include the opening cysteine and the closing phenylalanine or tryptophan. A D gene is named only where the DNA matches it firmly.

>15|TRBJ2-1|NA|TRBV6-1
TGTGCCAGCACCGAAGTAGGGGGCGCGGGAGATGAGCAGTTCTTC
CASTEVGGAGDEQFF
>12|TRBJ1-1|NA|TRBV18
TGTGCCAGCTCAGACGGAGGGTCTCTGGCTTTCTTT
CASSDGGSLAFF
>17|TRBJ2-5|TRBD2|TRBV11-1
TGTGCCAGCAGCTTAGTCTCTAGCGGGAGTTGGCGAGAGACCCAGTACTTC
CASSLVSSGSWRETQYF
>14|TRBJ2-2|NA|TRBV7-3
TGTGCCAGCAGCCCCCACATGGGGTCCGGGGAGCTGTTTTTT
CASSPHMGSGELFF
>22|TRBJ2-7|TRBD2|TRBV7-8
TGTGCCAGCAGCTTAGAGGGCCGCCCCCAGAGGATGGTAGCGGGATCACCCTACGAGCAGTACTTC
CASSLEGRPQRMVAGSPYEQYF
>17|TRBJ2-6|NA|TRBV7-3
TGTGCCAGCAGCTTAGATCTAGCCCTCTCTGGGGCCAACGTCCTGACTTTC
CASSLDLALSGANVLTF
>14|TRBJ1-3|TRBD1|TRBV6-1
TGTGCCAGCAGTCCGCAGGGGGTCGGAAACACCATATATTTT
CASSPQGVGNTIYF
>15|TRBJ2-1|TRBD2|TRBV10-3
TGTGCCATCAGTGGAAATAGCGGGAGGGTCAATGAGCAGTTCTTC
CAISGNSGRVNEQFF
>14|TRBJ2-7|NA|TRBV7-9
TGTGCCAGCAGCTTAGTAGGGGACTCCTACGAGCAGTACTTC
CASSLVGDSYEQYF
>13|TRBJ2-7|NA|TRBV9
TGTGCCAGCAGCGTAGACGCCAACTACGAGCAGTACTTC
CASSVDANYEQYF
>15|TRBJ2-1|NA|TRBV7-3
TGTGCCAGCAGCTTATCTCTAGCGCTATACAATGAGCAGTTCTTC
CASSLSLALYNEQFF